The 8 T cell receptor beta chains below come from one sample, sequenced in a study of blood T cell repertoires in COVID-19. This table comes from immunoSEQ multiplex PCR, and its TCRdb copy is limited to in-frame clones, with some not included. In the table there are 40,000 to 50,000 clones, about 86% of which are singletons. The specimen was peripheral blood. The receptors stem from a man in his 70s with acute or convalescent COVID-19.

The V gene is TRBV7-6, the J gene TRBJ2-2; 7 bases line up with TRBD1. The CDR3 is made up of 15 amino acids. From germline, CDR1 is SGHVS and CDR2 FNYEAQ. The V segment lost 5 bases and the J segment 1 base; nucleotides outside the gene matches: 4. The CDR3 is CASSLTGRNTGELFF. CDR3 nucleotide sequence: TGTGCCAGCAGCCTGACAGGGCGGAACACCGGGGAGCTGTTTTTT.

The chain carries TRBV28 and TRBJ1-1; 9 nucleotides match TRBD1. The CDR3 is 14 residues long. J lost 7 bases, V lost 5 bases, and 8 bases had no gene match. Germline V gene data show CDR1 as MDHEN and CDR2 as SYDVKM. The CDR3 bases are TGTGCCAGCAGTCTCGACAGGGGGGTAATTGAAGCTTTCTTT. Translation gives CASSLDRGVIEAFF.

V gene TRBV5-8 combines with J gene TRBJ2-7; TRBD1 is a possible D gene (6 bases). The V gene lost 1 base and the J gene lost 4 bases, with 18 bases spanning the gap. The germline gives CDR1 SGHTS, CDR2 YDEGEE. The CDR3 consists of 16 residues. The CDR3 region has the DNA TGTGCCAGCAGCTTGATTCGGCAGGGGATCGTTTACGAGCAGTACTTC. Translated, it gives CASSLIRQGIVYEQYF.

The CDR3 nucleotides read TGTGCCAGTAGTAACGCGGTCGGTAGCAATCAGCCCCAGCATTTT. Translation: CASSNAVGSNQPQHF. J is TRBJ1-5 and V is TRBV19; no firm D call. The CDR3 is made up of 15 amino acids. CDR1 LNHDA and CDR2 SQIVND come from the germline V gene (reference sequence). V lost 4 bases to trimming and J lost 0 bases, with 10 bases between them.

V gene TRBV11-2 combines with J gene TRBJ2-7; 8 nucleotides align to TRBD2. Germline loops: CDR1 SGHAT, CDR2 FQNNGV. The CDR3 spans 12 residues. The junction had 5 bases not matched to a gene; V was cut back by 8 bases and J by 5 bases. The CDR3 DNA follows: TGTGCCAGCTCTCGGGAGGGCCACGAGCAGTACTTC. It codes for CASSREGHEQYF.

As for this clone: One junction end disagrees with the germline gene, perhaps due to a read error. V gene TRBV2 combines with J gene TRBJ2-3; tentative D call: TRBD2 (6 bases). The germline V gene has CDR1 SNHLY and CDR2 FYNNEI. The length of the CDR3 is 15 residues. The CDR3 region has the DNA TGTGCCAGCAGGGAAGGCGGGGCCGACACAGATACGCAGTATTTT. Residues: CASREGGADTDTQYF.

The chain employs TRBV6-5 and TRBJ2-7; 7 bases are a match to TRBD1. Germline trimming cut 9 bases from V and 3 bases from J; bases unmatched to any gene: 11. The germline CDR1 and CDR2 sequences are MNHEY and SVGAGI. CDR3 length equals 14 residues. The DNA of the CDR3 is TGTGCCAGTGGGACAGCCTCGAAATACTACGAGCAGTACTTC. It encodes CASGTASKYYEQYF.

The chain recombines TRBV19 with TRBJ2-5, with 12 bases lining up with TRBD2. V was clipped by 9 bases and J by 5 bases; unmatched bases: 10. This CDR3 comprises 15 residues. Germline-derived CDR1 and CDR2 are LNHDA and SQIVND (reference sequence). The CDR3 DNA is TGTGCCAGCCAGACTAGCGGGAGCATTTCCGAGACCCAGTACTTC. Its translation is CASQTSGSISETQYF.